Presented here are 17 T cell receptor beta chains from one specimen sequenced in a study of T cell changes during pregnancy in multiple sclerosis. TCRdb's copy holds only in-frame clones and misses some; the assay was immunoSEQ multiplex PCR. This table has about 100,000 clones, roughly 90% appearing once. The sequenced sample was peripheral blood, obtained after pregnancy. All receptors come from a female donor with multiple sclerosis, enrolled in a pregnancy study.

The chain joins TRBV6-5 to TRBJ2-2, with 8 bases fitting TRBD2. The CDR3 consists of 15 residues. In germline, CDR1 is MNHEY, CDR2 SVGAGI. J was trimmed by 7 bases and V by 4 bases; bases with no gene match: 8. The CDR3 here is CASSSKRERIGELFF. The CDR3 coding sequence is TGTGCCAGCAGTTCCAAGCGGGAGAGAATCGGGGAGCTGTTTTTT.

This CDR3 reads CATSRDFSDTEAFF. Here the CDR3 DNA reads TGTGCCACCAGCAGAGATTTTTCAGACACTGAAGCTTTCTTT. V and J are TRBV15 and TRBJ1-1, with D uncertain. The V end was cut by 0 bases, the J end by 3 bases, with 8 bases between. The CDR3 is 14 residues long. Germline-derived CDR1 and CDR2 are LNHNV and YYDKDF (reference sequence).

The V and J genes are TRBV6-6 and TRBJ1-1, with TRBD1 as a possible D gene (6 bases). CDR3 length: 13 residues. The V gene lost 5 bases and the J gene lost 4 bases, with 11 bases spanning the gap. Germline V gene sequence: CDR1 MNHNY, CDR2 SVGAGI (reference sequence). CDR3 region: CASSVQGFTEAFF. DNA of the CDR3: TGTGCCAGCAGTGTCCAGGGGTTCACTGAAGCTTTCTTT.

The chain recombines TRBV14 with TRBJ2-7; D is possibly TRBD2 (5 bases). Germline values: CDR1 SGHDN, CDR2 FVKESK. The length of the CDR3 is 13 residues. V was pared by 1 base and J by 4 bases, with 8 bases between. CDR3 coding DNA: TGTGCCAGCAGCCAAGTACGCGGGTACGAGCAGTACTTC. It translates to CASSQVRGYEQYF.

This clone was picked up one time. V gene TRBV28 combines with J gene TRBJ1-2, with D maybe TRBD1 (5 bases). CDR1 and CDR2 (germline): MDHEN, SYDVKM. V was cut by 8 bases and J by 3 bases, with 10 bases left in between. This CDR3 is 12 amino acids long. This CDR3 is CASGSRDYGYTF. CDR3 DNA: TGTGCCAGCGGCTCCAGGGACTATGGCTACACCTTC.

The V call is TRBV30, the J call TRBJ1-2; D perhaps matches TRBD1 (6 bases). CDR3 length equals 15 residues. The germline V gene has CDR1 GTSNPN and CDR2 SVGIG (reference sequence). Trimming pared 3 bases from V and 1 base from J, leaving 15 bases between. CDR3 residues: CAWSPGQILNYGYTF. In DNA form, the CDR3 reads TGTGCCTGGAGCCCAGGACAGATTCTTAACTATGGCTACACCTTC.

The gene calls are TRBV6-5 and TRBJ1-1; TRBD1 matches at 7 bases. CDR1 is MNHEY and CDR2 is SVGAGI in the germline V gene. V was clipped by 7 bases and J by 7 bases; unmatched bases: 9. The CDR3 length is 13 residues. CDR3 residues: CASTLSRDSEAFF. The DNA for the CDR3 is TGTGCCAGCACCCTTAGCCGGGACAGTGAAGCTTTCTTT.

The chain links TRBV28 to TRBJ2-7; TRBD1 agrees at 9 bases. V was clipped by 3 bases and J by 3 bases; unmatched bases: 6. There are 15 residues in the CDR3. Germline assignment: CDR1 MDHEN and CDR2 SYDVKM. In DNA, the CDR3 is TGTGCCAGCAGTTTCAACAGGGGGCTTTTCTACGAGCAGTACTTC. Protein product: CASSFNRGLFYEQYF.

V and J are TRBV6-4 and TRBJ2-1, with D maybe TRBD2 (5 bases). The CDR3 contains 16 residues. CDR1 is MRHNA, CDR2 SNTAGT, per germline. Trimming took 6 bases from V and 6 from J, leaving 21 bases between them. The CDR3 region has the DNA TGTGCCAGCAGCCCCGAGGGAGCCCCCACCGGCAATGAGCAGTTCTTC. Its translation is CASSPEGAPTGNEQFF.

The rearrangement uses TRBV7-9 and TRBJ2-5, with 8 bases matching TRBD2. CDR1 and CDR2 from the germline V gene are SEHNR and FQNEAQ (reference sequence). The CDR3 sequence is 14 residues long. The J segment lost 9 bases and the V segment lost 5 bases, leaving 11 bases of the junction unmatched. CDR3 protein: CASSQLGLVKAQYF. The CDR3 DNA sequence: TGTGCCAGCAGCCAGTTGGGACTAGTGAAGGCCCAGTACTTC.

The chain links TRBV5-8 to TRBJ2-7, with TRBD2 matching over 7 bases. This CDR3 contains 16 residues. V lost 0 bases, J lost 0 bases, and 6 bases stayed unmatched. Germline loops: CDR1 SGHTS, CDR2 YDEGEE. CDR3 DNA: TGTGCCAGCAGCTTGGCCGGGACTACCTTCTCCTACGAGCAGTACTTC. Residues: CASSLAGTTFSYEQYF.

The V and J genes are TRBV7-9 and TRBJ2-7, with 9 nucleotides matching TRBD2. Trimming at V came to 4 bases and at J to 4 bases, leaving 8 bases not matched to a gene. Germline lookup yields CDR1 SEHNR and CDR2 FQNEAQ (reference sequence). The CDR3 contains 15 residues. The CDR3 spells CASSSQGSGRYEQYF. The CDR3 DNA reads as TGTGCCAGCAGCTCCCAAGGAAGCGGGAGGTACGAGCAGTACTTC.

This sequence joins TRBV27 and TRBJ1-1, with D perhaps TRBD1 (6 bases). The CDR3 contains 14 residues. V lost 5 bases to trimming and J lost 0 bases, with 10 bases between them. Germline assignment: CDR1 MNHEY and CDR2 SMNVEV (reference sequence). In DNA form, the CDR3 reads TGTGCCAGCAGTCCAGGGGCTATGAACACTGAAGCTTTCTTT. Amino acid sequence: CASSPGAMNTEAFF.

The CDR3 DNA sequence: TGTGCCAGCTCACCCCAGGGGCGGGGGGGCTACGGAGAGCAGTTCTTC. Translated: CASSPQGRGGYGEQFF. The chain employs TRBV18 and TRBJ2-1; 9 positions match TRBD2. This CDR3 spans 16 amino acids. Germline V gene sequence: CDR1 KGHSH, CDR2 LQKENI. After removal of 3 bases from V and 10 bases from J, the junction contained 13 bases not matched to a gene.

This rearrangement joins TRBV7-9 to TRBJ2-7; the D is unclear. Trimming removed 5 bases at V and 6 bases at J, with 14 bases between. The germline gives CDR1 SEHNR, CDR2 FQNEAQ (reference sequence). The CDR3 runs 13 residues. The CDR3 region has the DNA TGTGCCAGCAGCCAACCCGCTATCGCCGAGCAGTACTTC. This codes for CASSQPAIAEQYF.

The J gene is TRBJ1-1, the V gene TRBV10-3, with 9 bases matching TRBD1. The germline gives CDR1 ENHRY, CDR2 SYGVKD. Unmatched junction bases numbered 7, after V lost 8 bases and J lost 6 bases. This CDR3 spans 13 amino acids. This chain's CDR3 is CAIRDRDDAEAFF. CDR3 nucleotides: TGTGCCATCCGGGACAGGGACGACGCTGAAGCTTTCTTT.

This rearrangement joins TRBV7-2 to TRBJ1-6; TRBD1 matches 9 bases. The CDR3 is 16 residues long. Germline V gene data show CDR1 as SGHTA and CDR2 as FQGNSA. Trimming removed 5 bases from V and 6 bases from J; junction bases left unmatched: 8. The DNA of the CDR3 is TGTGCCAGCAGCCAACAACAGGGGGCGCTTAATTCACCCCTCCACTTT. It encodes CASSQQQGALNSPLHF.